One and the same sample provided the 16 T cell receptor beta chains below, sequenced in a study of T cells after posttransplantation cyclophosphamide. TCRdb's table, derived via immunoSEQ multiplex PCR, lists solely in-frame clones and lacks some. The sample is made up of 38,000 or so clones, none counted only once. The specimen sequenced was PBMCs. Source of these receptors: a man between 50 and 59 years old in good health, CMV-negative, and a related stem cell transplant donor.

This clone was seen at least ten times. DNA of the CDR3: TGTGCCAGCAAAGACGGGGAGGGCAAAAACATTCAGTACTTC. Translation: CASKDGEGKNIQYF. The chain is built from TRBV2 and TRBJ2-4; 7 bases fit TRBD2. Germline CDR1 SNHLY, CDR2 FYNNEI. V lost 7 bases to trimming and J lost 3 bases; unmatched junction nucleotides: 6. CDR3 length: 14 amino acids.

This clone was picked up many times. The chain recombines TRBV7-9 with TRBJ1-2; 9 positions match TRBD1. This CDR3 is 15 amino acids long. With V trimmed by 6 bases and J by 2 bases, 7 bases remained unmatched. The V gene's germline CDR1 is SEHNR and CDR2 FQNEAQ (reference sequence). The CDR3 loop is CASRLTGGGNYGYTF. CDR3 DNA: TGTGCCAGCAGGCTAACAGGGGGCGGCAACTATGGCTACACCTTC. The whole variable domain, remainder taken from reference TRBV7-9 and TRBJ1-2, is DTGVSQNPRHKITKRGQNVTFRCDPISEHNRLYWYRQTLGQGPEFLTYFQNEAQLEKSRLLSDRFSAERPKGSFSTLEIQRTEQGDSAMYLCASRLTGGGNYGYTFGSGTRLTVV.

At least ten counts were recorded for this clone. The V gene is TRBV5-1, the J gene TRBJ1-1; D is undetermined. The CDR3 sequence is 16 residues long. The V end was cut by 0 bases, the J end by 4 bases, with 16 bases between. In germline, CDR1 is SGHRS, CDR2 YFSETQ. This CDR3 reads CASSLGGGPGATEAFF. CDR3 coding DNA: TGCGCCAGCAGCTTGGGGGGAGGCCCCGGAGCCACTGAAGCTTTCTTT.

This clone was counted ten times or more. CDR3 DNA sequence: TGTGCCAGCAGCATACGGGAGACCCAGTACTTC. This codes for CASSIRETQYF. The chain links TRBV5-6 to TRBJ2-5; no clear D gene. Deletions cut 4 bases from V and 5 bases from J, with 6 bases between. Germline V CDR1 and CDR2: SGHDT, YYEEEE. The CDR3 runs 11 residues. Variable domain in full (rest from reference TRBV5-6 and TRBJ2-5): DAGVTQSPTHLIKTRGQQVTLRCSPKSGHDTVSWYQQALGQGPQFIFQYYEEEERQRGNFPDRFSGHQFPNYSSELNVNALLLGDSALYLCASSIRETQYFGPGTRLLVL.

This clone was seen a handful of times. V usage is TRBV7-3 and J usage is TRBJ2-5, with 14 bases fitting TRBD2. The CDR3 is 17 amino acids. Germline CDR1 SGHTA, CDR2 FQGTGA. The V segment lost 5 bases and the J segment 8 bases; nucleotides outside the gene matches: 13. In DNA form, the CDR3 reads TGTGCCAGCAGCCTCGCCGGGACTAGCGGGGGCCCAGGCACCCAGTACTTC. This sequence encodes CASSLAGTSGGPGTQYF.

This clone has at least ten counts. This chain joins TRBV21-1 and TRBJ1-6; the D call of TRBD1 is as the table states it, not checked on the DNA. TRBV21-1 is marked as a pseudogene. The CDR3 has 15 amino acids. For the CDR3, the DNA is TGTGCCAGCAGGACAGGGAAGTCCTATAATTCACCCCTCCACTTT. This encodes CASRTGKSYNSPLHF.

Many counts were recorded for this clone. This chain joins TRBV4-1 and TRBJ2-7; TRBD1 aligns across 9 bases. Per the germline V gene, CDR1 is MGHRA and CDR2 is YSYEKL. The length of the CDR3 is 14 residues. V lost 3 bases to trimming and J lost 2 bases; unmatched junction nucleotides: 2. The chain's CDR3 is CASSQRTGAYEQYF. The CDR3 DNA follows: TGCGCCAGCAGCCAGAGGACAGGGGCCTACGAGCAGTACTTC.

This clone was counted many times. The CDR3 protein is CASSFAGTGGMNTEAFF. The CDR3 coding sequence is TGTGCCAGCAGCTTCGCCGGGACAGGGGGCATGAACACTGAAGCTTTCTTT. This chain links TRBV7-8 with TRBJ1-1; TRBD1 aligns across 12 bases. This CDR3 comprises 17 residues. The germline gives CDR1 SGHVS, CDR2 FQNEAQ. Losses at the gene ends were 3 bases for V and 0 bases for J; bases not matched to a gene: 5.

This clone occurred many times. CDR3 in amino acids: CASSFLTGQETQYF. CDR3 in DNA: TGCGCCAGCAGCTTCCTGACAGGTCAAGAGACCCAGTACTTC. This chain uses TRBV5-1 with TRBJ2-5; perhaps TRBD1 as D (6 bases). The CDR3 loop spans 14 amino acids. Germline V lookup: CDR1 SGHRS, CDR2 YFSETQ. The germline V and J ends were trimmed by 2 bases and 2 bases, with 10 bases remaining between them.

This clone showed up many times. This CDR3 is CASSRPQVVSNQPQHF. CDR3 in DNA: TGTGCCAGCAGTCGTCCGCAGGTCGTTAGCAATCAGCCCCAGCATTTT. This chain uses TRBV21-1 with TRBJ1-5; the tabulated D call, TRBD1, remains unverified against the DNA. TRBV21-1 is recorded as a pseudogene. The length of the CDR3 is 16 residues.

The table lists this clone with many counts. The genes are TRBV28 and TRBJ2-7; 11 positions match TRBD1. J gave up 6 bases and V 3 bases, and 7 bases lay outside the gene matches. The germline V gene encodes CDR1 MDHEN and CDR2 SYDVKM. The length of the CDR3 is 15 residues. The DNA of the CDR3 is TGTGCCAGCAGTTTTTCGGGACAGGGGGGTGGCGAGCAGTACTTC. It encodes CASSFSGQGGGEQYF.

This clone has ten or more counts. The V call is TRBV5-4, the J call TRBJ1-1; the match to TRBD1 covers 8 bases. The germline V gene has CDR1 SGHNT and CDR2 YYREEE (reference sequence). The CDR3 covers 15 residues. Trimming at V came to 0 bases and at J to 4 bases, leaving 5 bases not matched to a gene. The DNA for the CDR3 is TGTGCCAGCAGCTTGGGCGAAACAGGGGGCACTGAAGCTTTCTTT. Translation gives CASSLGETGGTEAFF.

This clone was counted many times. The chain combines TRBV7-9 with TRBJ2-1; tentatively, D is TRBD2 (6 bases). V was shortened by 5 bases and J by 7 bases, with 15 bases between the two germline ends. Per the germline V gene, CDR1 is SEHNR and CDR2 is FQNEAQ (reference sequence). The CDR3 loop spans 14 amino acids. CDR3 coding DNA: TGTGCCAGCAGCCCTCCGGGGGAGTTAAATGAGCAGTTCTTC. It yields the protein CASSPPGELNEQFF.

At least ten counts were recorded for this clone. The chain recombines TRBV5-1 with TRBJ2-1; 8 nucleotides align to TRBD2. Unmatched junction bases numbered 6, after V lost 4 bases and J lost 3 bases. This CDR3 is built from 15 residues. Per germline, CDR1 SGHRS and CDR2 YFSETQ. CDR3 in amino acids: CASSPGTSVYNEQFF. For the CDR3, the DNA is TGCGCCAGCAGCCCCGGGACTAGTGTCTACAATGAGCAGTTCTTC.

This clone has ten or more counts. This chain joins TRBV2 and TRBJ1-5; TRBD1 matches at 7 bases. The CDR3 extends over 14 amino acids. The junction had 4 bases not matched to a gene; V was cut back by 4 bases and J by 4 bases. Germline assignment: CDR1 SNHLY and CDR2 FYNNEI. CDR3 loop: CASSAMTGNQPQHF. As DNA, the CDR3 is TGTGCCAGCAGTGCTATGACAGGGAATCAGCCCCAGCATTTT.

The V gene is TRBV7-3, the J gene TRBJ2-1; 7 nucleotides align to TRBD2. V trimming: 2 bases; J trimming: 9 bases; junction bases outside the gene matches: 13. The CDR3 contains 16 residues. Germline V CDR1 and CDR2: SGHTA, FQGTGA. CDR3 amino acids: CASSLGGGPEGREQFF. In DNA, the CDR3 is TGTGCCAGCAGCTTAGGGGGAGGGCCTGAAGGTCGTGAGCAGTTCTTC.